The 18 T cell receptor beta chains below were found in one sample sequenced in a study of blood T cells in healthy people across ages. A J-beta primer mix and a sample-barcoded 5' primer were used in a second PCR of roughly 7 to 12 cycles. TCRdb reprocessed the 5' RACE reads with MiXCR, giving one entry per CDR3 protein. Counted here are about a million distinct CDR3 sequences, roughly 52% occurring once; the ten biggest clones make up roughly 13%. Sequences were obtained from blood. These receptors were obtained from a man aged 25 to 40 in good health.

CDR3 loop: CASSLPWGTGSLDSSYNEQFF. CDR3 DNA: TGTGCCAGCAGCTTACCCTGGGGGACAGGGTCCCTCGATAGCTCCTACAATGAGCAGTTCTTC. The chain is built from TRBV11-1 and TRBJ2-1; 9 bases are shared with TRBD1. Germline assignment: CDR1 SGHAT and CDR2 FQDESV (reference sequence). The CDR3 sequence is 21 residues long. Losses at the gene ends were 2 bases for V and 0 bases for J; bases not matched to a gene: 17.

This sequence joins TRBV3-1 and TRBJ2-3, with TRBD2 matching over 14 bases. CDR1 is LGHDT, CDR2 YNNKEL, per germline (reference sequence). CDR3 size: 16 residues. With 3 bases clipped from V and 6 bases from J, the junction kept 5 bases outside the gene matches. The CDR3 protein is CASSQGLAGADDTQYF. The CDR3 coding sequence is TGTGCCAGCAGCCAGGGACTAGCGGGGGCGGATGATACGCAGTATTTT.

This sequence joins TRBV20-1 and TRBJ1-5; 9 nucleotides line up with TRBD1. Germline-derived CDR1 and CDR2 are DFQATT and SNEGSKA (reference sequence). V lost 1 base and J lost 3; bases outside the gene matches: 4. This CDR3 region has 15 residues. In DNA, the CDR3 is TGCAGTGCTAGAGCCGGGACAGGGTACAATCAGCCCCAGCATTTT. This codes for CSARAGTGYNQPQHF.

V usage is TRBV6-6 and J usage is TRBJ1-5; tentatively, D is TRBD1 (6 bases). V dropped 6 bases and J dropped 6 bases, with 6 bases sitting between them. Germline-derived CDR1 and CDR2 are MNHNY and SVGAGI (reference sequence). This CDR3 spans 11 amino acids. The CDR3 DNA reads as TGTGCCAGCAGGGGGGCTCAGCCCCAGCATTTT. Translating gives CASRGAQPQHF.

This sequence joins TRBV5-1 and TRBJ2-1; D ambiguous. This CDR3 spans 12 amino acids. Trimming took 6 bases from V and 10 from J, leaving 14 bases between them. Germline lookup yields CDR1 SGHRS and CDR2 YFSETQ. The CDR3, as DNA: TGCGCCAGCACCGCAGACGGATTAGAGCAGTTCTTC. It specifies CASTADGLEQFF.

This clonotype came up a few times. The V and J genes are TRBV4-2 and TRBJ2-3; D is possibly TRBD2 (6 bases). Per the germline V gene, CDR1 is LGHNA and CDR2 is YNFKEQ. The CDR3 spans 16 residues. Between the trimmed V and J ends, which lost 8 bases and 0 bases, there was a span of 18 bases. CDR3 DNA sequence: TGTGCCAGCCCGGGTTTGGGAGGCCCTAGCACAGATACGCAGTATTTT. This gives the protein CASPGLGGPSTDTQYF.

The V and J genes are TRBV7-2 and TRBJ1-3; D not certain. V was shortened by 3 bases and J by 2 bases, with 17 bases between the two germline ends. The CDR3 spans 17 residues. Per germline, CDR1 SGHTA and CDR2 FQGNSA. CDR3 protein: CASSLIARSQTGNTIYF. Written as DNA, the CDR3 is TGTGCCAGCAGCTTGATCGCCCGCTCCCAGACTGGAAACACCATATATTTT.

This sequence joins TRBV3-1 and TRBJ1-4, with 11 nucleotides matching TRBD1. The V segment lost 2 bases and the J segment 8 bases; nucleotides outside the gene matches: 7. The CDR3 spans 16 residues. Germline V gene lookup returns CDR1 LGHDT and CDR2 YNNKEL (reference sequence). CDR3 protein: CASSQLRTGGGEKLFF. CDR3 sequence (DNA): TGTGCCAGCAGCCAATTAAGGACAGGGGGCGGCGAAAAACTGTTTTTT.

The chain employs TRBV2 and TRBJ1-1; maybe TRBD1 (6 bases). The CDR3 consists of 13 residues. Deletions cut 6 bases from V and 5 bases from J, with 13 bases between. Germline V gene sequence: CDR1 SNHLY, CDR2 FYNNEI. The chain's CDR3 is CASRVGQLTEAFF. For the CDR3, the DNA is TGTGCCAGCAGAGTTGGACAGTTGACTGAAGCTTTCTTT.

The CDR3 DNA reads as TGTGCCAGCAGTCACCGGGACAGGGGTTACCAAGAGACCCAGTACTTC. This codes for CASSHRDRGYQETQYF. The rearrangement links TRBV28 to TRBJ2-5; 10 nucleotides agree with TRBD1. The CDR3 has 16 amino acids. With V trimmed by 5 bases and J by 0 bases, 6 bases remained unmatched. Germline CDR1 MDHEN, CDR2 SYDVKM.

This rearrangement joins TRBV20-1 to TRBJ2-1; 7 bases agree with TRBD1. V dropped 0 bases and J dropped 4; count of bases not matched to a gene: 3. The CDR3 has 14 amino acids. Germline V CDR1 and CDR2: DFQATT, SNEGSKA (reference sequence). CDR3 residues: CSARDDRDYNEQFF. The CDR3 coding sequence is TGCAGTGCTAGAGACGACAGGGATTACAATGAGCAGTTCTTC.

CDR3: CASSVAARGQYIQYF. CDR3 DNA: TGTGCCAGCAGCGTAGCTGCCCGGGGGCAGTACATTCAGTACTTC. The gene calls are TRBV9 and TRBJ2-4, with D possibly called TRBD1 or TRBD2 (6 bases each). Trimming removed 0 bases from V and 8 bases from J, with 15 bases in between. There are 15 residues in the CDR3. In germline, CDR1 is SGDLS, CDR2 YYNGEE.

This clonotype was counted once. This CDR3 fails to terminate in the conserved phenylalanine or tryptophan, so it likely reflects a read error. This chain joins TRBV5-1 and TRBJ2-7; 9 nucleotides align to TRBD1. CDR3 size: 14 residues. With V trimmed by 7 bases and J by 2 bases, 7 bases remained unmatched. The germline V gene encodes CDR1 SGHRS and CDR2 YFSETQ. CDR3 sequence: CASGSQGAAYEQYS. The CDR3 region has the DNA TGCGCCAGCGGATCACAGGGGGCGGCCTACGAGCAGTACTCC.

This clonotype was recorded many times. The V call is TRBV3-1, the J call TRBJ2-1, with D uncertain. The CDR3 consists of 14 residues. Germline V lookup: CDR1 LGHDT, CDR2 YNNKEL (reference sequence). The germline V and J ends were trimmed by 1 base and 6 bases, with 10 bases remaining between them. In DNA, the CDR3 is TGTGCCAGCAGCCAAGGGACCCTCGGCAATGAGCAGTTCTTC. This codes for CASSQGTLGNEQFF.

Only a few counts were recorded for this clonotype. The J gene is TRBJ2-1, the V gene TRBV4-1; 12 bases are shared with TRBD2. CDR3 length: 15 residues. Trimming cost V 2 bases and J 7 bases; bases outside gene matches: 3. Germline lookup yields CDR1 MGHRA and CDR2 YSYEKL. In DNA, the CDR3 is TGCGCCAGCAGCCAACTAGCGGGGGGGGGTAATGAGCAGTTCTTC. Translating gives CASSQLAGGGNEQFF.

This clonotype has at least ten counts. This rearrangement joins TRBV20-1 to TRBJ1-2; a weak D match, TRBD1 (6 bases). The germline gives CDR1 DFQATT, CDR2 SNEGSKA (reference sequence). CDR3 length: 13 residues. Trimming removed 3 bases at V and 4 bases at J, with 12 bases between. In DNA, the CDR3 is TGCAGTGCTAGCCCGGACAGCTTCTATGGCTACACCTTC. Its translation: CSASPDSFYGYTF.

The chain has TRBV18 and TRBJ1-1; 7 positions agree with TRBD1. Germline lookup yields CDR1 KGHSH and CDR2 LQKENI. This CDR3 contains 16 residues. Trimming removed 6 bases from V and 3 bases from J; junction bases left unmatched: 13. The CDR3 DNA is TGTGCCAGCTCCCTACAGGGGTGGGGCGTGGACACTGAAGCTTTCTTT. Encoded protein: CASSLQGWGVDTEAFF.

The chain combines TRBV27 with TRBJ2-3, with TRBD2 matching 10 bases. The trim removed 5 bases at V and 2 bases at J, leaving 7 bases unmatched. The germline V gene has CDR1 MNHEY and CDR2 SMNVEV (reference sequence). CDR3 size: 16 residues. The CDR3 loop is CASSPLSGGVTDTQYF. The CDR3 nucleotides read TGTGCCAGCAGTCCCCTCAGCGGGGGGGTCACAGATACGCAGTATTTT.